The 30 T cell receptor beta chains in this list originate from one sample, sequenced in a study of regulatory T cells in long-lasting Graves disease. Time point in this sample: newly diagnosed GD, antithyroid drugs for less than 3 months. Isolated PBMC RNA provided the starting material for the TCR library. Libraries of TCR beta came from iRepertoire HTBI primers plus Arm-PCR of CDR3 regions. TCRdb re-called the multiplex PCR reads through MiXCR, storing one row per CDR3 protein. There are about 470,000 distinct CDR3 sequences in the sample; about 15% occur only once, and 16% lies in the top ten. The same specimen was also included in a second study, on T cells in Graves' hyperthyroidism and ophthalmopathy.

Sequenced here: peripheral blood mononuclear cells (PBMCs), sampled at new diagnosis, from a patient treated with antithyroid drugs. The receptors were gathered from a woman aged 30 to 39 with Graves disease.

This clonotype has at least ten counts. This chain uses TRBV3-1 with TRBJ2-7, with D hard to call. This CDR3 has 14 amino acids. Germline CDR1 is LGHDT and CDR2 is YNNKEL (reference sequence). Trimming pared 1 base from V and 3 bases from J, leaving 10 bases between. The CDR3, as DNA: TGTGCCAGCAGCCAAGCTTGGTTGGACTACGAGCAGTACTTC. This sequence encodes CASSQAWLDYEQYF.

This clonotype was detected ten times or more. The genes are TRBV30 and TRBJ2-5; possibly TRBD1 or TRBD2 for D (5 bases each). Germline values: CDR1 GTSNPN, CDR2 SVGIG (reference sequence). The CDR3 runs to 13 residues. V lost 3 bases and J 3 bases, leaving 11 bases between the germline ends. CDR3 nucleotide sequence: TGTGCCTGGAGAAACGGGGCCGAAGAGACCCAGTACTTC. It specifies CAWRNGAEETQYF.

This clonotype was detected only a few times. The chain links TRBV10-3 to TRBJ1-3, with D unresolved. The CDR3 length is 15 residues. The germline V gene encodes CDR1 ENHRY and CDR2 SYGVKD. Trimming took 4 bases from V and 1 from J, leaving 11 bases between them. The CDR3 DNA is TGTGCCATCAGTGGAGACGGTGGATCTGGAAACACCATATATTTT. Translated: CAISGDGGSGNTIYF.

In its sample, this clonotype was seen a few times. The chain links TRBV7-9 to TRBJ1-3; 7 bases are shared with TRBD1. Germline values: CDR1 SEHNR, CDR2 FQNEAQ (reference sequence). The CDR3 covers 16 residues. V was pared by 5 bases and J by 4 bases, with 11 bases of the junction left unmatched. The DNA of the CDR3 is TGTGCCAGCAGCCCCGGTGAGGACAGGAAAGGAAACACCATATATTTT. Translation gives CASSPGEDRKGNTIYF.

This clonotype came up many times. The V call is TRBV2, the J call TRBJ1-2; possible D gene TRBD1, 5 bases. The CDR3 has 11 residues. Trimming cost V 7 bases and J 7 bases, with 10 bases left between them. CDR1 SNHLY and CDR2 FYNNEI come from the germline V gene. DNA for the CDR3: TGTGCCAGCAACGGGGACCTTGGCTACACCTTC. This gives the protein CASNGDLGYTF.

The CDR3 nucleotides read TGTGCCAGCAGCCGAAGACTAGCGGGAGAAAATGAGCAGTTCTTC. Translated, it gives CASSRRLAGENEQFF. The V and J genes are TRBV7-2 and TRBJ2-1; 12 bases are shared with TRBD2. Germline values: CDR1 SGHTA, CDR2 FQGNSA. The CDR3 is 15 amino acids. The junction had 6 bases not matched to a gene; V was cut back by 5 bases and J by 7 bases.

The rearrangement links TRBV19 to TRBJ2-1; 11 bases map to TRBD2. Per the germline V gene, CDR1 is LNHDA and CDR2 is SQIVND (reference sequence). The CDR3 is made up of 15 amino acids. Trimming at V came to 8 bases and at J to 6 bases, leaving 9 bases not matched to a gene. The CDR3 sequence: CASDQGSGRGNEQFF. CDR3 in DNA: TGTGCCAGTGATCAGGGTAGCGGGAGGGGCAATGAGCAGTTCTTC.

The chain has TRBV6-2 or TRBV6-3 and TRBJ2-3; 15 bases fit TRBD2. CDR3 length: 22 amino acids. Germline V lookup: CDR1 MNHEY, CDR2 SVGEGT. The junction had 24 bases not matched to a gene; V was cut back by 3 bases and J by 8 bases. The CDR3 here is CASSYFEEDPGTSGGYVGTQYF. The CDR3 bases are TGTGCCAGCAGTTATTTTGAGGAGGATCCCGGGACTAGCGGGGGGTACGTCGGTACGCAGTATTTT.

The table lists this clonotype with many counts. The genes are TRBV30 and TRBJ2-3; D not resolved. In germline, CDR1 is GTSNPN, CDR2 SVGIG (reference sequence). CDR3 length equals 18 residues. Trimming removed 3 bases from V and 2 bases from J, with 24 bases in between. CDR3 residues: CAWRVQVPRSLNTDTQYF. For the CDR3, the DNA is TGTGCCTGGAGGGTCCAAGTACCTAGGTCACTAAACACAGATACGCAGTATTTT.

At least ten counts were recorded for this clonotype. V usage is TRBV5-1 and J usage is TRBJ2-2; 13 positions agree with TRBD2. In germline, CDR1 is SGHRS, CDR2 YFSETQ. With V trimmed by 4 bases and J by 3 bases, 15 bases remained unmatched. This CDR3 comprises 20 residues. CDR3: CASSVPPGTSGKADTGELFF. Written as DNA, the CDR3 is TGCGCCAGCAGCGTGCCACCCGGGACTAGCGGGAAGGCGGACACCGGGGAGCTGTTTTTT.

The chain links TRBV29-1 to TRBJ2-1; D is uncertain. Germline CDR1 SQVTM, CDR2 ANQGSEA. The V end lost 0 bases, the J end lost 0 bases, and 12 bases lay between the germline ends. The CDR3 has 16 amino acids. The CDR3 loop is CSVEDPHSGSYNEQFF. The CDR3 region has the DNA TGCAGCGTTGAAGACCCACACTCGGGCTCCTACAATGAGCAGTTCTTC.

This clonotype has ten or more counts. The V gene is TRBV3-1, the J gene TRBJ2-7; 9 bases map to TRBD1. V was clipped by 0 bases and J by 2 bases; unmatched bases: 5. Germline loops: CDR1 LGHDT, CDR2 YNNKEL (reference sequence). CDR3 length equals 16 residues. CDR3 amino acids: CASSQDRRQGAYEQYF. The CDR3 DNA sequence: TGTGCCAGCAGCCAAGATAGGAGACAGGGGGCCTACGAGCAGTACTTC.

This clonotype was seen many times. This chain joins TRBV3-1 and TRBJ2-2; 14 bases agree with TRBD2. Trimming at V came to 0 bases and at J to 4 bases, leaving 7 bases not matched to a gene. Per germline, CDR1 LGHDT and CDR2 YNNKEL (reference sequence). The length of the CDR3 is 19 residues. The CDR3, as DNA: TGTGCCAGCAGCCAAGACTGGGGACTAGCGGGAGTCGTCACCGGGGAGCTGTTTTTT. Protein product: CASSQDWGLAGVVTGELFF.

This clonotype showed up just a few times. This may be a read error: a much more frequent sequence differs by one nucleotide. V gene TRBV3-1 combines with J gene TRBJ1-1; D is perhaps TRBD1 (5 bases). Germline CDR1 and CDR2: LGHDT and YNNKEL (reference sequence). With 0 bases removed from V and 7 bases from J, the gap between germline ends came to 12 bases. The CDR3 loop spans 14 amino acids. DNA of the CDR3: TGTGCCAGCAGCCAAGACTGGGAGGACATTGAAGCTTTCTTT. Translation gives CASSQDWEDIEAFF.

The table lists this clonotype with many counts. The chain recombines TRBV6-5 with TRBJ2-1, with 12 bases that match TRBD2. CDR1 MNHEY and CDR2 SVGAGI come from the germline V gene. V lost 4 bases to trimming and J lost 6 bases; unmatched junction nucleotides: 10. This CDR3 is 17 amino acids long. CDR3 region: CASSSLAGGGYSNEQFF. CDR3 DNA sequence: TGTGCCAGCAGTTCCCTAGCGGGAGGGGGTTACAGCAATGAGCAGTTCTTC.

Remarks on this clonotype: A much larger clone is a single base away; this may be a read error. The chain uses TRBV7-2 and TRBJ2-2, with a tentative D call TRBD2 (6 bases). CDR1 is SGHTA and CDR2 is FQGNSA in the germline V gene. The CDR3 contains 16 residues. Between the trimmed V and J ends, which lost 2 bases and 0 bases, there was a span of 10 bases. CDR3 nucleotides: TGTGCCAGCAGCTTACAAGCGGGCGCGAACACCGGGGAGCTGTTTTTT. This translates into CASSLQAGANTGELFF.

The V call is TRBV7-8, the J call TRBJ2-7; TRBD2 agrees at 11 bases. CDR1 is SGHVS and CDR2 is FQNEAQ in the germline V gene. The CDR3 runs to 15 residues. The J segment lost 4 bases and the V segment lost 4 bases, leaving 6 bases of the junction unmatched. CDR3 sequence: CASSSSGRLPYEQYF. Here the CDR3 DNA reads TGTGCCAGCAGCTCTAGCGGGAGGTTACCTTACGAGCAGTACTTC.

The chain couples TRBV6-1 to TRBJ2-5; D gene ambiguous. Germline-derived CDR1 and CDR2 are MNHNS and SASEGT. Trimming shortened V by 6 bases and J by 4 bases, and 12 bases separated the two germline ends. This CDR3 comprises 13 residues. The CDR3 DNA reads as TGTGCCAGCAGCACTTCCGGACGAGAGACCCAGTACTTC. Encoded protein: CASSTSGRETQYF.

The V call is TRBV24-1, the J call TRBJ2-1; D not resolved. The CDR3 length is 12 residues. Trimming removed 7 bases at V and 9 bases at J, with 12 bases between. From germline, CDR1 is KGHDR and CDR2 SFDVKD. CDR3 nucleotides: TGTGCCACCAGCCAATACGTCGGTGAGCAGTTCTTC. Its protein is CATSQYVGEQFF.

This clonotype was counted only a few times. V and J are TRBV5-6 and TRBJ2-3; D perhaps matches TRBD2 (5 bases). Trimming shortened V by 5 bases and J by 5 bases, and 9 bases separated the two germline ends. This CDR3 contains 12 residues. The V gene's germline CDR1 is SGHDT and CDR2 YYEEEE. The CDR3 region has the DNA TGTGCCAGCAGGGTTAGCGTAGATACGCAGTATTTT. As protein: CASRVSVDTQYF.

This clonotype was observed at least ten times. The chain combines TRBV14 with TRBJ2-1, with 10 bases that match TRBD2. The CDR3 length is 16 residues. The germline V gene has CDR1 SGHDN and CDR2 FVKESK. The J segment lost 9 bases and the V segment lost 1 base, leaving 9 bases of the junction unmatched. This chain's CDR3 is CASSQGLAGASREQFF. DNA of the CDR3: TGTGCCAGCAGCCAAGGTCTAGCGGGAGCCTCCCGTGAGCAGTTCTTC.

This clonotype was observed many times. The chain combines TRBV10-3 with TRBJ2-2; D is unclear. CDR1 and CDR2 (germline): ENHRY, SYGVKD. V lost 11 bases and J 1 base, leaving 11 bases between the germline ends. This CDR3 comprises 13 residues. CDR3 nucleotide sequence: TGTGCCCATCAAGGAGAGAACACCGGGGAGCTGTTTTTT. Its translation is CAHQGENTGELFF.

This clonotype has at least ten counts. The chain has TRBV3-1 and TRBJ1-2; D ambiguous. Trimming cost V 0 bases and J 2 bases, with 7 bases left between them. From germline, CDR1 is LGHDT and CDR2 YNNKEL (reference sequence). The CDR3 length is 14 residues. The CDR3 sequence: CASSQDAINYGYTF. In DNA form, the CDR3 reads TGTGCCAGCAGCCAAGACGCAATCAACTATGGCTACACCTTC.

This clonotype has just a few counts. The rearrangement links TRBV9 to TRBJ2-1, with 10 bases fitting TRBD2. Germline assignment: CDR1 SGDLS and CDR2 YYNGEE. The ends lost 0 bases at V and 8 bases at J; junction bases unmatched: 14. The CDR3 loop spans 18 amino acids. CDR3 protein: CASSVEGTSDFQGHEQFF. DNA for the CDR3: TGTGCCAGCAGCGTAGAAGGGACTAGCGACTTCCAGGGCCATGAGCAGTTCTTC.

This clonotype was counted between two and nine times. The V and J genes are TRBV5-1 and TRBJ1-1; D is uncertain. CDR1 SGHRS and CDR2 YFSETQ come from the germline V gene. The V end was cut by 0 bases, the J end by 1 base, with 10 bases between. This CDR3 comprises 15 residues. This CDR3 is CASSLGLGGNTEAFF. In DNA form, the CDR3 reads TGCGCCAGCAGCTTGGGTCTAGGAGGGAACACTGAAGCTTTCTTT.

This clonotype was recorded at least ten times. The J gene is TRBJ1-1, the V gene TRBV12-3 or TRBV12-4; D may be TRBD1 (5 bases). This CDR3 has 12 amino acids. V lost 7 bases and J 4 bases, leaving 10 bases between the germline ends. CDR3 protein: CASTWGGTEAFF. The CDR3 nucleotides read TGTGCCAGCACCTGGGGGGGCACTGAAGCTTTCTTT.

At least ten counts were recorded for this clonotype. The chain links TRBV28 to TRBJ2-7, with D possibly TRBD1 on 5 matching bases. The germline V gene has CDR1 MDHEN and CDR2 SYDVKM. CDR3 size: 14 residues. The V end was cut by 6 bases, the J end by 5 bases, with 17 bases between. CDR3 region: CASSLLAGIHEQYF. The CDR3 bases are TGTGCCAGCAGCCTCTTGGCAGGGATCCACGAGCAGTACTTC.

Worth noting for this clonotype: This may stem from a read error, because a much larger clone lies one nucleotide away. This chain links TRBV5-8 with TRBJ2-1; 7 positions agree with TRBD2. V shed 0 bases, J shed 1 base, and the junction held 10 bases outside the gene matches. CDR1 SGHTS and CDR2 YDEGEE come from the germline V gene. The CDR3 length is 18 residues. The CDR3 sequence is CASSLGTIGRNSYNEQFF. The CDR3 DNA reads TGTGCCAGCAGCTTGGGGACTATCGGGAGGAATTCCTACAATGAGCAGTTCTTC.

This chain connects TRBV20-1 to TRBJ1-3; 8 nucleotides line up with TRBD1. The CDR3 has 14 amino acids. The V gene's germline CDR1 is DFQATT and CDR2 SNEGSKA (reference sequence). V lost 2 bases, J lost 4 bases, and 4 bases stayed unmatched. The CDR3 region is CSARQGAGGNTIYF. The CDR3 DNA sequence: TGCAGTGCTAGACAGGGGGCCGGGGGAAACACCATATATTTT.

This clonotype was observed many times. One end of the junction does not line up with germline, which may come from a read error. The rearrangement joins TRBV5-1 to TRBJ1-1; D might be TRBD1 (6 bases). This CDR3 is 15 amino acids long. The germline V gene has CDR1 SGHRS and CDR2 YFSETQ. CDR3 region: CASSLGAGVNTEAFF. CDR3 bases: TGTGCCAGCAGTTTGGGGGCAGGGGTCAACACTGAAGCTTTCTTT.